The rows below give T cell receptor beta chains drawn from one sample of a study of beta chain features in type 1 diabetes. Sequencing used immunoSEQ multiplex PCR; TCRdb keeps in-frame clones, though not all of them. Of under 550,000 clones listed, about 10% are singletons. Sequences were obtained from naive CD4+ T cells from blood. These TCRs come from a woman aged 18-35 years in good health. CDR3s include the opening cysteine and the closing phenylalanine or tryptophan. The D gene is left open where the match is weak. Not all rows give a size; the values are once, few, many and, for expanded clones, a class.

D gene: TRBD1
J gene: TRBJ1-2
clone size: NA
CDR3 length: 13
V gene: TRBV29-1
CDR3 DNA: TGCAGCCTTGGGGAGGGACAGCCCTATGGCTACACCTTC
CDR3 protein: CSLGEGQPYGYTF

D gene: NA
J gene: TRBJ2-6
clone size: few
CDR3 length: 17
V gene: TRBV7-2
CDR3 DNA: TGTGCCAGCAGCTTTGGACAGCCCTCCTCTGGGGCCAACGTCCTGACTTTC
CDR3 protein: CASSFGQPSSGANVLTF

D gene: TRBD2
J gene: TRBJ2-4
clone size: few
CDR3 length: 18
V gene: TRBV5-1
CDR3 DNA: TGCGCCAGCAGCTTAAGACTAGCGGGGGTAGCGGCCAAAAACATTCAGTACTTC
CDR3 protein: CASSLRLAGVAAKNIQYF

D gene: TRBD2
J gene: TRBJ2-1
clone size: NA
CDR3 length: 16
V gene: TRBV4-3
CDR3 DNA: TGCGCCAGCAGCCAGGTAGCGGGCTCCCCCTACAATGAGCAGTTCTTC
CDR3 protein: CASSQVAGSPYNEQFF

D gene: NA
J gene: TRBJ1-3
clone size: few
CDR3 length: 12
V gene: TRBV10-3
CDR3 DNA: TGTGCCATCTCCCTAGACGGAAACACCATATATTTT
CDR3 protein: CAISLDGNTIYF

D gene: NA
J gene: TRBJ1-2
clone size: NA
CDR3 length: 14
V gene: TRBV9
CDR3 DNA: TGTGCCAGCAGCGCACAACAGGGTGGATATGGCTACACCTTC
CDR3 protein: CASSAQQGGYGYTF

D gene: NA
J gene: TRBJ2-6
clone size: NA
CDR3 length: 16
V gene: TRBV5-1
CDR3 DNA: TGCGCCAGCAGCTCCGCCACATACTCTGGGGCCAACGTCCTGACTTTC
CDR3 protein: CASSSATYSGANVLTF

D gene: NA
J gene: TRBJ2-5
clone size: few
CDR3 length: 14
V gene: TRBV9
CDR3 DNA: TGTGCCAGCAGCGAGGGGCCACGGTGGGAGACCCAGTACTTC
CDR3 protein: CASSEGPRWETQYF

D gene: NA
J gene: TRBJ2-1
clone size: few
CDR3 length: 15
V gene: TRBV30
CDR3 DNA: TGTGCCTGGAAGTTGTGGGGGGGCGATTACGATGAGCAGTTCTTC
CDR3 protein: CAWKLWGGDYDEQFF

D gene: TRBD1
J gene: TRBJ2-7
clone size: NA
CDR3 length: 16
V gene: TRBV5-1
CDR3 DNA: TGCGCCAGCAGCTTGGGAGCACAGGGGAGCTCCTACGAGCAGTACTTC
CDR3 protein: CASSLGAQGSSYEQYF

D gene: NA
J gene: TRBJ2-1
clone size: NA
CDR3 length: 15
V gene: TRBV15
CDR3 DNA: TGTGCCACCAGACTAGCCCCTAAGGGTTACAATGAGCAGTTCTTC
CDR3 protein: CATRLAPKGYNEQFF

D gene: TRBD2
J gene: TRBJ2-3
clone size: NA
CDR3 length: 17
V gene: TRBV11-3
CDR3 DNA: TGTGCCAGCAGCTTAGGTGAACTAGCGGGAGGGCGGGATACGCAGTATTTT
CDR3 protein: CASSLGELAGGRDTQYF

D gene: TRBD1
J gene: TRBJ2-1
clone size: few
CDR3 length: 14
V gene: TRBV7-9
CDR3 DNA: TGTGCCAGCAGCTTAGCCGTCAGGGGGAATGAGCAGTTCTTC
CDR3 protein: CASSLAVRGNEQFF

D gene: NA
J gene: TRBJ2-7
clone size: few
CDR3 length: 12
V gene: TRBV19
CDR3 DNA: TGTGCCAGTAGTATTGGCGACGGCGAGCAGTACTTC
CDR3 protein: CASSIGDGEQYF

D gene: TRBD1
J gene: TRBJ2-5
clone size: few
CDR3 length: 13
V gene: TRBV10-3
CDR3 DNA: TGTGCCATCGCGGGACAGGGTTTAGAGACCCAGTACTTC
CDR3 protein: CAIAGQGLETQYF

D gene: NA
J gene: TRBJ2-5
clone size: NA
CDR3 length: 16
V gene: TRBV15
CDR3 DNA: TGTGCCACCAGCGGACTGAGCCACCGGTACCAAGAGACCCAGTACTTC
CDR3 protein: CATSGLSHRYQETQYF

D gene: TRBD1
J gene: TRBJ2-7
clone size: NA
CDR3 length: 15
V gene: TRBV4-1
CDR3 DNA: TGCGCCAGCAGCCAAGGAGGGACAGGCTACTACGAGCAGTACTTC
CDR3 protein: CASSQGGTGYYEQYF

D gene: NA
J gene: TRBJ2-2
clone size: few
CDR3 length: 14
V gene: TRBV11-2
CDR3 DNA: TGTGCCAGCAGCTTAGGGGCCCCCTACGGGGAGCTGTTTTTT
CDR3 protein: CASSLGAPYGELFF

D gene: NA
J gene: TRBJ2-6
clone size: NA
CDR3 length: 18
V gene: TRBV7-3
CDR3 DNA: TGTGCCAGCAGCCCCCGAATTTCGGGATACTCTGGGGCCAACGTCCTGACTTTC
CDR3 protein: CASSPRISGYSGANVLTF

D gene: TRBD1
J gene: TRBJ2-1
clone size: NA
CDR3 length: 15
V gene: TRBV7-3
CDR3 DNA: TGTGCCAGCAGCCCACAGGGGAAGGGTAACAATGAGCAGTTCTTC
CDR3 protein: CASSPQGKGNNEQFF

D gene: NA
J gene: TRBJ2-5
clone size: NA
CDR3 length: 15
V gene: TRBV6-6
CDR3 DNA: TGTGCCAGCAGTTACCCAAGAGTCGGGAGAGAGACCCAGTACTTC
CDR3 protein: CASSYPRVGRETQYF

D gene: NA
J gene: TRBJ2-1
clone size: NA
CDR3 length: 11
V gene: TRBV30
CDR3 DNA: TGTGCCTGGAGTGTAGTCTATGAGCAGTTCTTC
CDR3 protein: CAWSVVYEQFF

D gene: NA
J gene: TRBJ2-3
clone size: NA
CDR3 length: 16
V gene: TRBV9
CDR3 DNA: TGTGCCAGCAGCGTAGATGGGGGAGCAATCACAGATACGCAGTATTTT
CDR3 protein: CASSVDGGAITDTQYF

D gene: TRBD1
J gene: TRBJ1-2
clone size: once
CDR3 length: 14
V gene: TRBV7-9
CDR3 DNA: TGTGCCAGCAGCTTAGAGATCTTAGGGGGCGACTACACCTTC
CDR3 protein: CASSLEILGGDYTF

D gene: NA
J gene: TRBJ1-2
clone size: NA
CDR3 length: 13
V gene: TRBV5-6
CDR3 DNA: TGTGCCAGCAGCTCACCAGGAGGGGTTGGCTACACCTTC
CDR3 protein: CASSSPGGVGYTF

D gene: NA
J gene: TRBJ2-3
clone size: NA
CDR3 length: 14
V gene: TRBV7-2
CDR3 DNA: TGTGCCAGCTCCCTCCGGGGGCCCTTGGATACGCAGTATTTT
CDR3 protein: CASSLRGPLDTQYF

D gene: NA
J gene: TRBJ2-5
clone size: few
CDR3 length: 15
V gene: TRBV5-1
CDR3 DNA: TGCGCCAGCAGCTTGGGTCCGGGGGCCCCAGAGACCCAGTACTTC
CDR3 protein: CASSLGPGAPETQYF

D gene: TRBD2
J gene: TRBJ2-3
clone size: NA
CDR3 length: 16
V gene: TRBV18
CDR3 DNA: TGTGCCAGCTCACCGTTCCAGGGAGGGAGCACAGATACGCAGTATTTT
CDR3 protein: CASSPFQGGSTDTQYF

D gene: NA
J gene: TRBJ2-6
clone size: few
CDR3 length: 13
V gene: TRBV29-1
CDR3 DNA: TGCAGCGTTGCCAGCCTCGGGGCCAACGTCCTGACTTTC
CDR3 protein: CSVASLGANVLTF

D gene: TRBD1
J gene: TRBJ1-4
clone size: NA
CDR3 length: 15
V gene: TRBV4-3
CDR3 DNA: TGCGCCAGCAGCCCACGGACAGGGGGTTTTGAAAAACTGTTTTTT
CDR3 protein: CASSPRTGGFEKLFF

D gene: NA
J gene: TRBJ2-1
clone size: NA
CDR3 length: 14
V gene: TRBV7-9
CDR3 DNA: TGTGCCAGCAGCTTAGTAGGTTATTCCAATGAGCAGTTCTTC
CDR3 protein: CASSLVGYSNEQFF

D gene: NA
J gene: TRBJ2-2
clone size: NA
CDR3 length: 16
V gene: TRBV9
CDR3 DNA: TGTGCCAGCAGCCCGCGGACCGGCGGGGCCACCGGGGAGCTGTTTTTT
CDR3 protein: CASSPRTGGATGELFF

D gene: NA
J gene: TRBJ2-5
clone size: NA
CDR3 length: 12
V gene: TRBV29-1
CDR3 DNA: TGCAGCGTTGTTGGGATCCAAGAGACCCAGTACTTC
CDR3 protein: CSVVGIQETQYF

D gene: TRBD2
J gene: TRBJ2-1
clone size: NA
CDR3 length: 15
V gene: TRBV9
CDR3 DNA: TGTGCCAGCAGCGTAGTGGCGGGAGGGTACAATGAGCAGTTCTTC
CDR3 protein: CASSVVAGGYNEQFF

D gene: TRBD1
J gene: TRBJ1-1
clone size: NA
CDR3 length: 12
V gene: TRBV28
CDR3 DNA: TGTGCCAGCAGTACAGGGGGCGGTTCAGCTTTCTTT
CDR3 protein: CASSTGGGSAFF

D gene: TRBD2
J gene: TRBJ2-3
clone size: few
CDR3 length: 15
V gene: TRBV7-2
CDR3 DNA: TGTGCCAGCAGCTTAGTTAGCGGGAGGCCGGATACGCAGTATTTT
CDR3 protein: CASSLVSGRPDTQYF

D gene: NA
J gene: TRBJ1-6
clone size: NA
CDR3 length: 13
V gene: TRBV21-1
CDR3 DNA: TGTGCCAGGCCGGGACAGGGATATTCACCCCTCCACTTT
CDR3 protein: CARPGQGYSPLHF

D gene: NA
J gene: TRBJ2-1
clone size: few
CDR3 length: 13
V gene: TRBV5-1
CDR3 DNA: TGCGCCAGCAGCCCGGCACAGGGGAGGGAGCAGTTCTTC
CDR3 protein: CASSPAQGREQFF

D gene: NA
J gene: TRBJ1-1
clone size: NA
CDR3 length: 13
V gene: TRBV15
CDR3 DNA: TGTGCCACCAGCAGTCAATACAGGGAGGGAGCTTTCTTT
CDR3 protein: CATSSQYREGAFF

D gene: TRBD2
J gene: TRBJ2-1
clone size: NA
CDR3 length: 17
V gene: TRBV7-9
CDR3 DNA: TGTGCCAGCAGCCCAAAACCCGGGACTAGCGGTTACAATGAGCAGTTCTTC
CDR3 protein: CASSPKPGTSGYNEQFF

D gene: TRBD2
J gene: TRBJ2-1
clone size: few
CDR3 length: 16
V gene: TRBV7-9
CDR3 DNA: TGTGCCAGCAGCTTATCCAGCGGGAGTTGGGGAAATGAGCAGTTCTTC
CDR3 protein: CASSLSSGSWGNEQFF

D gene: NA
J gene: TRBJ2-4
clone size: NA
CDR3 length: 13
V gene: TRBV30
CDR3 DNA: TGTGCCTGGAGCCGGCTAGCCAAAAACATTCAGTACTTC
CDR3 protein: CAWSRLAKNIQYF

D gene: TRBD1
J gene: TRBJ1-2
clone size: few
CDR3 length: 12
V gene: TRBV2
CDR3 DNA: TGTGCCAGCAGGGACAGGGGCGATGGCTACACCTTC
CDR3 protein: CASRDRGDGYTF

D gene: NA
J gene: TRBJ1-2
clone size: NA
CDR3 length: 13
V gene: TRBV7-9
CDR3 DNA: TGTGCCAGCAGCTTAGAGGATGTCTATGGCTACACCTTC
CDR3 protein: CASSLEDVYGYTF

D gene: NA
J gene: TRBJ1-5
clone size: few
CDR3 length: 15
V gene: TRBV9
CDR3 DNA: TGTGCCAGCAGCGCGACAGGTTTTAGCAATCAGCCCCAGCATTTT
CDR3 protein: CASSATGFSNQPQHF

D gene: TRBD2
J gene: TRBJ2-3
clone size: few
CDR3 length: 12
V gene: TRBV5-6
CDR3 DNA: TGTGCCAGCAGGTCGAGCGGGGGCGTTCAGTATTTT
CDR3 protein: CASRSSGGVQYF

D gene: TRBD2
J gene: TRBJ2-1
clone size: NA
CDR3 length: 18
V gene: TRBV27
CDR3 DNA: TGTGCCAGCAGTTTTTATCAGCCGCTAGCGGGGACCTACAATGAGCAGTTCTTC
CDR3 protein: CASSFYQPLAGTYNEQFF

D gene: TRBD1
J gene: TRBJ1-2
clone size: few
CDR3 length: 12
V gene: TRBV29-1
CDR3 DNA: TGCAGCGGTGGGGACAGGGCCTATGGCTACACCTTC
CDR3 protein: CSGGDRAYGYTF

D gene: NA
J gene: TRBJ2-7
clone size: few
CDR3 length: 13
V gene: TRBV5-4
CDR3 DNA: TGTGCCAGCAGCTTGGGCAGCCTCTACGAGCAGTACTTC
CDR3 protein: CASSLGSLYEQYF

D gene: NA
J gene: TRBJ2-5
clone size: NA
CDR3 length: 11
V gene: TRBV2
CDR3 DNA: TGTGCCAGCAACGTTGGAGAGACCCAGTACTTC
CDR3 protein: CASNVGETQYF

D gene: NA
J gene: TRBJ2-3
clone size: NA
CDR3 length: 14
V gene: TRBV2
CDR3 DNA: TGTGCCAGCACGGCGGGGGCAATGGCAGATACGCAGTATTTT
CDR3 protein: CASTAGAMADTQYF

D gene: NA
J gene: TRBJ2-3
clone size: NA
CDR3 length: 11
V gene: TRBV7-3
CDR3 DNA: TGTGCCAGCAGCTTTCAAGATACGCAGTATTTT
CDR3 protein: CASSFQDTQYF

D gene: NA
J gene: TRBJ2-5
clone size: many
CDR3 length: 13
V gene: TRBV14
CDR3 DNA: TGTGCCAGCAGCCAGGGCCCGACGGAGACCCAGTACTTC
CDR3 protein: CASSQGPTETQYF

D gene: NA
J gene: TRBJ2-4
clone size: NA
CDR3 length: 15
V gene: TRBV5-1
CDR3 DNA: TGCGCCAGCAGCGCCCCCGGGACGCTAGGGAACATTCAGTACTTC
CDR3 protein: CASSAPGTLGNIQYF

D gene: NA
J gene: TRBJ1-6
clone size: NA
CDR3 length: 12
V gene: TRBV25-1
CDR3 DNA: TGTGCCAGCAGTGATTTATTATCACCCCTCCACTTT
CDR3 protein: CASSDLLSPLHF

D gene: NA
J gene: TRBJ2-7
clone size: NA
CDR3 length: 15
V gene: TRBV5-4
CDR3 DNA: TGTGCCAGCAGCTTGGGACCTTCCCAATTCTACGAGCAGTACTTC
CDR3 protein: CASSLGPSQFYEQYF

D gene: NA
J gene: TRBJ2-4
clone size: NA
CDR3 length: 13
V gene: TRBV7-3
CDR3 DNA: TGTGCCAGCAGCTCAGGAGCCAAAAACATTCAGTACTTC
CDR3 protein: CASSSGAKNIQYF

D gene: NA
J gene: TRBJ1-6
clone size: NA
CDR3 length: 13
V gene: TRBV7-3
CDR3 DNA: TGTGCCAGCAGCGCCCGGGGTGATTCACCCCTCCACTTT
CDR3 protein: CASSARGDSPLHF

D gene: NA
J gene: TRBJ2-1
clone size: few
CDR3 length: 13
V gene: TRBV7-2
CDR3 DNA: TGTGCCAGCAGCTCGTACAGCTACAATGAGCAGTTCTTC
CDR3 protein: CASSSYSYNEQFF

D gene: TRBD2
J gene: TRBJ2-5
clone size: few
CDR3 length: 14
V gene: TRBV7-9
CDR3 DNA: TGTGCCAGCAGCTTGGCGGGAGGGCAAGAGACCCAGTACTTC
CDR3 protein: CASSLAGGQETQYF